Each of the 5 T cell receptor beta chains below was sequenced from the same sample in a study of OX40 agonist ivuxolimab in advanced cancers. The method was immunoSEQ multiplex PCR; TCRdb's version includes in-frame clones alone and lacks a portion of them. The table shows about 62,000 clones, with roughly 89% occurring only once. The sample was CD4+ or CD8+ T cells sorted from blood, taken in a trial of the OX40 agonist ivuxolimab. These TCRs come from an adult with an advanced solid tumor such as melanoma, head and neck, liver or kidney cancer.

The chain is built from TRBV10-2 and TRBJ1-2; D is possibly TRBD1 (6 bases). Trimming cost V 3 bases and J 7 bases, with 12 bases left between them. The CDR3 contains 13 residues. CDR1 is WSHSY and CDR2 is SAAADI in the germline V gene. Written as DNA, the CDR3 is TGCGCCAGCAGTGATCCACAGGGTCCTGGCTACACCTTC. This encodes CASSDPQGPGYTF.

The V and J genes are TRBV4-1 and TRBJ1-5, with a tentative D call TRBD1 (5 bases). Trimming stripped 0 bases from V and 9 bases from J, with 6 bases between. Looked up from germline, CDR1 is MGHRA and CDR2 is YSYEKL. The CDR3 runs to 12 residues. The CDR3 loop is CASSQEGRPQHF. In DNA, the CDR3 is TGCGCCAGCAGCCAAGAGGGGCGGCCCCAGCATTTT.

In DNA, the CDR3 is TGTGCCAGCAGCTTGGCAGGGCGAGATAACACCATATATTTT. The encoded protein is CASSLAGRDNTIYF. This chain uses TRBV5-4 with TRBJ1-3, with D perhaps matching TRBD1 (5 bases). The germline gives CDR1 SGHNT, CDR2 YYREEE (reference sequence). The CDR3 extends over 14 amino acids. Trimming removed 0 bases at V and 7 bases at J, with 11 bases between.

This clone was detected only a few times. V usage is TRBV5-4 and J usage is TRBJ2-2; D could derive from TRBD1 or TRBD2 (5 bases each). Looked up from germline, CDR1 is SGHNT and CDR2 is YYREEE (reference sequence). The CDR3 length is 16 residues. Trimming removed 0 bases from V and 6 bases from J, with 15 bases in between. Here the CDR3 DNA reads TGTGCCAGCAGCTTGGCGGGGAGAGTAGGGGCCGGGGAGCTGTTTTTT. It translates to CASSLAGRVGAGELFF.

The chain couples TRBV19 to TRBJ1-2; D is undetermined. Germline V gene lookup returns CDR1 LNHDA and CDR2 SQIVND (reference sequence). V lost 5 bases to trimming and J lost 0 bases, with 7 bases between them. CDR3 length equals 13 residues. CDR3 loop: CASSFGTNYGYTF. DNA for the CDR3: TGTGCCAGTAGTTTTGGGACTAACTATGGCTACACCTTC.